This T cell receptor beta chain was retrieved from a study of follicular helper T cells after annual influenza vaccination. CDR1 and CDR2 from the germline V gene are LNHDA and SQIVND (reference sequence). This CDR3 comprises 16 residues. Time point of the sample: 2014-2015 season, pre-vaccination. General study results and limits: Day 7 ICOS+CD38+ clones later appeared mostly in ICOS-CD38- cTfh. Change in circulating plasmablasts correlated with ICOS+CD38+ cTfh clonality change.

Sequencing was performed with immunoSEQ multiplex PCR; in TCRdb, only in-frame clones are kept and a portion is missing. The repertoire has more than 10,000 clones, 81% of them found once; the top ten carry around 0.86%. Of note for this clone: What it binds is unknown. Relative to the germline gene, one junction end is altered; a read error may explain this. At the DNA level, this CDR3 is encoded by other sequences in the same sample as well.

The chain has TRBV19 and TRBJ1-6, with TRBD1 matching over 8 bases. The sequence was obtained from an adult who received the influenza vaccine. The material sequenced was CXCR5- memory CD4+ T cells sorted from blood, taken on the day of influenza vaccination. This CDR3 is CASTAQGASRNSPLHF. As DNA, the CDR3 is TGTGCTAGTACCGCCCAGGGGGCGAGTCGTAATTCACCCCTCCACTTT.